The rows below give T cell receptor beta chains drawn from one sample of a study of quantifying T cell responses using KT2 cells. TCRdb analysed the UMI-ligation and nested PCR reads with MiXCR anew, one entry per CDR3 protein. The sample has around 35,000 distinct CDR3 sequences, over 9% seen once. Sample: PBMCs spiked with cells of the T cell clone KT2. The receptors were sampled from a human donor. Each CDR3 is given with its conserved first and last residue. The D gene is left open where the match is weak. The size field is filled for only some rows; it gives once, few, many or a size class.

d_call j_call v_call clone_size cdr3_nt cdr3_aa
TRBD2 TRBJ2-1 TRBV7-2 - TGTGCCAGCAGCTTAGTGGGGACTAGGGGCTACAATGAGCAGTTCTTC CASSLVGTRGYNEQFF
- TRBJ1-2 TRBV5-1 few TGCGCCAGCAGCTTGTCGAGGGAAGGGGGCTATGGCTACACCTTC CASSLSREGGYGYTF
- TRBJ2-5 TRBV7-2 many TGTGCCAGCAGCCGTACAGGCGGGGAGACCCAGTACTTC CASSRTGGETQYF
TRBD1 TRBJ1-1 TRBV5-1 - TGCGCCAGCAGCCAGAGAGAGGGGGCGATGTGGGCTTTCTTT CASSQREGAMWAFF
- TRBJ1-6 TRBV3-1 many TGTGCCAGCAGCCAAGCAGACTCGTCGTTTTCACCCCTCCACTTT CASSQADSSFSPLHF
- TRBJ2-4 TRBV7-9 few TGTGCCAGCAGCTCTTACGTGCAGGGGGCCAAAAACATTCAGTACTTC CASSSYVQGAKNIQYF
- TRBJ2-1 TRBV6-5 few TGTGCCAGCAGTTACACGTTTGGACGTCCAGGGGACAATGAGCAGTTCTTC CASSYTFGRPGDNEQFF
- TRBJ1-5 TRBV20-1 many TGCAGTGTTCAACCCAGGACAAGCTTGCCCCAGCATTTT CSVQPRTSLPQHF
TRBD2 TRBJ2-7 TRBV6-1 many TGTGCCAGCAGGTCCGGGACTAGCGGCTACGAGCAGTACTTC CASRSGTSGYEQYF
TRBD2 TRBJ2-3 TRBV7-2 few TGTGCCAGCAGCTTAGAAGGGGTCAGGGGACGACTAGCGGTCCTAGGGGATACGCAGTATTTT CASSLEGVRGRLAVLGDTQYF
TRBD1 TRBJ2-7 TRBV2 many TGTGCCAGCAGTAGACAGGGGGCCTACGAGCAGTACTTC CASSRQGAYEQYF
- TRBJ2-1 TRBV20-1 - TGCAGTGCTAGAGATGTATTGCGGGGCAAACAGTTCTTC CSARDVLRGKQFF
- TRBJ1-1 TRBV6-6 many TGTGCCAGCAGTTACTCAGGGCAGCCGTATCCGAACACTGAAGCTTTCTTT CASSYSGQPYPNTEAFF
TRBD1 TRBJ2-6 TRBV20-1 - TGCAGTGCCGACAGGGGTCCTAGCTCTGGGGCCAACGTCCTGACTTTC CSADRGPSSGANVLTF
TRBD2 TRBJ2-1 TRBV7-9 many TGTGCCAGCAGCTTCCAGGGACTATCCTCCTACAATGAGCAGTTCTTC CASSFQGLSSYNEQFF
- TRBJ1-2 TRBV3-1 few TGTGCCAGCAGCCCTTTAAGCAGGGGAAACAACTATGGCTACACCTTC CASSPLSRGNNYGYTF
TRBD2 TRBJ2-3 TRBV4-2 - TGTGCCAGCAGCCAAGATGGGGCGGGAGGGAGGACAGATACGCAGTATTTT CASSQDGAGGRTDTQYF
TRBD1 TRBJ2-6 TRBV5-1 - TGCGCCAGCAGCTTGAGCAGGACAGGCAGCTCTGGGGCCAACGTCCTGACTTTC CASSLSRTGSSGANVLTF
- TRBJ1-6 TRBV30 few TGTGCCTGGAGTTCCCGGAAGGATTCACCCCTCCACTTT CAWSSRKDSPLHF
TRBD2 TRBJ2-7 TRBV14 many TGTGCCAGCAGCCCAAAGCGCACTAGCGGGATCTACGAGCAGTACTTC CASSPKRTSGIYEQYF
- TRBJ1-2 TRBV12-3/TRBV12-4 - TGTGCCAGCAGTTTAGGTTGGCTGGGGCAGAGCTATGGCTACACCTTC CASSLGWLGQSYGYTF
- TRBJ1-3 TRBV4-3 many TGCGCCAGCAGCCAGGATCCGGACAAGAGCTCTGGAAACACCATATATTTT CASSQDPDKSSGNTIYF
- TRBJ1-5 TRBV6-6 many TGTGCCAGCAGTTACTCTGTGGACCAGCCCCAGCATTTT CASSYSVDQPQHF
TRBD1 TRBJ2-5 TRBV5-1 - TGCGCCAGCGGCGGTAGACAGGGGGAGACCCAGTACTTC CASGGRQGETQYF
TRBD1 TRBJ2-3 TRBV5-5 few TGTGCCAGCAGCCCCGGGACAGCGACAGATACGCAGTATTTT CASSPGTATDTQYF
- TRBJ2-2 TRBV27 many TGTGCCAGCAGTTCAGGGCAGGGCAGTACCGGGGAGCTGTTTTTT CASSSGQGSTGELFF
TRBD1 TRBJ2-5 TRBV29-1 many TGCAGCGTTGTGGCCGGTCAGGGGGCTTGGGAGACCCAGTACTTC CSVVAGQGAWETQYF
- TRBJ1-2 TRBV6-5 - TGTGCCAGCAGTTACTCAGCGGGGAATGACGGCTACACCTTC CASSYSAGNDGYTF
- TRBJ1-2 TRBV15 - TGTGCCACCAGCCGAAACAGGGTAGATGGCTACACCTTC CATSRNRVDGYTF